The source of this TCR beta chain is a study of blood T cell repertoires in COVID-19. The length of the CDR3 is 16 residues. Trimming took 7 bases from V and 2 from J; bases not matched to a gene: 5. The germline gives CDR1 KGHDR, CDR2 SFDVKD. TCRdb's table, derived via immunoSEQ multiplex PCR, lists solely in-frame clones and lacks some. The repertoire has 50,000 or so clones, 79% of them found once; the top ten carry under 30%. The source of this sequence is a man between 65 and 79 years old with acute or convalescent COVID-19. Material for sequencing was peripheral blood. V is TRBV24-1 and J is TRBJ2-3, with 13 nucleotides matching TRBD2. The CDR3 reads CATSLGLAGHTDTQYF. CDR3 bases: TGTGCCACCAGCTTGGGACTAGCGGGGCACACAGATACGCAGTATTTT.